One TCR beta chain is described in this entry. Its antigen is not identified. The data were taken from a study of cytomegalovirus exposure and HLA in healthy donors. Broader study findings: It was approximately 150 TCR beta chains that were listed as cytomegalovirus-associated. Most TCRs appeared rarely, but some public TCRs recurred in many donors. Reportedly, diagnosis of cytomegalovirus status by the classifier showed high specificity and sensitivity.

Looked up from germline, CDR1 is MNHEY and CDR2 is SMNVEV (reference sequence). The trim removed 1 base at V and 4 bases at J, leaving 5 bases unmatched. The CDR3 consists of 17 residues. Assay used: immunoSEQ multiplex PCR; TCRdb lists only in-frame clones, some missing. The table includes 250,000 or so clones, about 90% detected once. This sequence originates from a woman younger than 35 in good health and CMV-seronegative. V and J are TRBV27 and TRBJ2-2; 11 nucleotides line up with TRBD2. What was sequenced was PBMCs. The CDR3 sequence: CASSLLPSGGSTGELFF. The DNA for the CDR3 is TGTGCCAGCAGTTTATTGCCTAGCGGGGGGTCCACCGGGGAGCTGTTTTTT.